The 23 T cell receptor beta chains reported below all come from one sample, sequenced in a study of cytomegalovirus exposure and HLA in healthy donors. The PCR employed 60 Vbeta primers together with 13 Jbeta primers. The table came from immunoSEQ multiplex PCR; TCRdb's copy has only in-frame clones and leaves some out. The sample has approximately 88,000 clones, approximately 80% seen once. The sample was PBMCs. The receptors were gathered from a man aged 25 to 40 in good health and CMV-seronegative.

The chain recombines TRBV6-1 with TRBJ1-2, with 8 bases that match TRBD1. Trimming at V came to 6 bases and at J to 2 bases, leaving 5 bases not matched to a gene. Germline loops: CDR1 MNHNS, CDR2 SASEGT. The CDR3 contains 14 residues. The CDR3 DNA is TGTGCCAGCAGCTCCGGACAGGGAAACTATGGCTACACCTTC. Translation: CASSSGQGNYGYTF.

This clone has just one count. The chain couples TRBV6-5 to TRBJ2-3, with a weak D call TRBD1 (6 bases). Germline V gene sequence: CDR1 MNHEY, CDR2 SVGAGI. V lost 6 bases and J 0 bases, leaving 13 bases between the germline ends. The CDR3 has 15 residues. CDR3 region: CASRPGDASTDTQYF. The DNA of the CDR3 is TGTGCCAGCAGGCCAGGGGATGCAAGCACAGATACGCAGTATTTT.

The chain links TRBV4-1 to TRBJ2-4; D is perhaps TRBD1 (6 bases). Germline V CDR1 and CDR2: MGHRA, YSYEKL. Between the trimmed V and J ends, which lost 0 bases and 8 bases, there was a span of 17 bases. This CDR3 is 16 amino acids long. Here the CDR3 DNA reads TGCGCCAGCAGCCAAGACCCCATTCTCAGGGGTCACATTCAGTACTTC. It translates to CASSQDPILRGHIQYF.

The chain recombines TRBV6-6 with TRBJ2-1; a weak D match, TRBD1 (6 bases). Trimming left V 6 bases short and J 6 bases short, with 12 bases between. Per the germline V gene, CDR1 is MNHNY and CDR2 is SVGAGI (reference sequence). CDR3 length: 13 residues. The CDR3 nucleotides read TGTGCCAGCAGCATGAGGGACACCAATGAGCAGTTCTTC. Translation: CASSMRDTNEQFF.

The J gene is TRBJ1-4, the V gene TRBV7-9; 7 bases are a match to TRBD1. The CDR3 consists of 16 residues. V gave up 2 bases and J gave up 7 bases; unmatched junction bases: 10. CDR1 SEHNR and CDR2 FQNEAQ come from the germline V gene (reference sequence). CDR3 in DNA: TGTGCCAGCAGCTTACTCTCTGACAGGGTTCGTGAAAAACTGTTTTTT. Residues: CASSLLSDRVREKLFF.

This chain links TRBV5-4 with TRBJ1-1; 7 bases line up with TRBD1. Germline-derived CDR1 and CDR2 are SGHNT and YYREEE (reference sequence). The CDR3 covers 17 residues. V gave up 4 bases and J gave up 5 bases; unmatched junction bases: 17. The chain's CDR3 is CASSKPTGFEVYTEAFF. The DNA for the CDR3 is TGTGCCAGCAGCAAGCCGACAGGGTTTGAGGTATATACTGAAGCTTTCTTT.

The chain uses TRBV5-5 and TRBJ1-5; D is possibly TRBD1 (6 bases). The length of the CDR3 is 17 residues. Per the germline V gene, CDR1 is SGHKS and CDR2 is YYEKEE (reference sequence). Trimming removed 1 base from V and 0 bases from J, with 14 bases in between. The CDR3 nucleotides read TGTGCCAGCAGCTTGTACCGACAGGTTCATAGCAATCAGCCCCAGCATTTT. It specifies CASSLYRQVHSNQPQHF.

The rearrangement joins TRBV6-5 to TRBJ2-3, with TRBD1 identical over 8 bases. The CDR3 has 16 residues. V lost 1 base, J lost 4 bases, and 7 bases stayed unmatched. Germline CDR1 is MNHEY and CDR2 is SVGAGI. In DNA form, the CDR3 reads TGTGCCAGCAGTTACTTTTTAGGACAGGGACCAGATACGCAGTATTTT. It yields the protein CASSYFLGQGPDTQYF.

The J gene is TRBJ2-3, the V gene TRBV5-1, with TRBD1 matching 11 bases. J was trimmed by 2 bases and V by 4 bases; bases with no gene match: 6. The V gene's germline CDR1 is SGHRS and CDR2 YFSETQ. This CDR3 comprises 16 residues. The chain's CDR3 is CASSPRTGGNTDTQYF. The CDR3 DNA reads as TGCGCCAGCAGCCCCCGGACAGGGGGCAACACAGATACGCAGTATTTT.

CDR3 sequence reads: CARSPRDYNYNEQFF. The CDR3 region has the DNA TGTGCCAGAAGCCCCCGGGACTACAACTACAATGAGCAGTTCTTC. The V gene is TRBV5-3, the J gene TRBJ2-1; 7 nucleotides line up with TRBD2. TRBV5-3 is noted as an ORF with a role that remains uncertain. V dropped 4 bases and J dropped 3; count of bases not matched to a gene: 7. This CDR3 is built from 15 residues.

The chain employs TRBV9 and TRBJ1-3; 9 bases fit TRBD1. The CDR3 runs 16 residues. Germline trimming cut 4 bases from V and 2 bases from J; bases unmatched to any gene: 7. The V gene's germline CDR1 is SGDLS and CDR2 YYNGEE. The CDR3 bases are TGTGCCAGCAGCATCGGACAGGGGATCGCTGGAAACACCATATATTTT. Translated, it gives CASSIGQGIAGNTIYF.

This clone was recorded once. This chain uses TRBV27 with TRBJ2-3; 10 bases agree with TRBD2. The CDR3 is 16 residues long. J lost 2 bases, V lost 5 bases, and 7 bases had no gene match. Germline CDR1 MNHEY, CDR2 SMNVEV (reference sequence). The CDR3 region has the DNA TGTGCCAGCAGTAATAGCGGGAGGCGGGTCACAGATACGCAGTATTTT. Amino acids: CASSNSGRRVTDTQYF.

The V call is TRBV19, the J call TRBJ1-5, with TRBD1 matching over 7 bases. The V gene end was trimmed by 4 bases and the J gene end by 2 bases; junction bases not matched to a gene: 5. CDR1 and CDR2 from the germline V gene are LNHDA and SQIVND (reference sequence). The CDR3 runs to 15 residues. This chain's CDR3 is CASSRGGAGNQPQHF. CDR3 DNA: TGTGCCAGTAGTAGAGGGGGCGCTGGCAATCAGCCCCAGCATTTT. Combining the CDR3 with reference TRBV19 and TRBJ1-5 gives the whole variable domain DGGITQSPKYLFRKEGQNVTLSCEQNLNHDAMYWYRQDPGQGLRLIYYSQIVNDFQKGDIAEGYSVSREKKESFPLTVTSAQKNPTAFYLCASSRGGAGNQPQHFGDGTRLSIL.

This sequence joins TRBV27 and TRBJ2-7; TRBD1 matches 9 bases. The germline V gene encodes CDR1 MNHEY and CDR2 SMNVEV (reference sequence). Trimming at V came to 3 bases and at J to 5 bases, leaving 14 bases not matched to a gene. The CDR3 contains 17 residues. CDR3 sequence (DNA): TGTGCCAGCAGTTTTCGAGGAGACCGGGACAGGGCGGACGAGCAGTACTTC. This translates into CASSFRGDRDRADEQYF.

The chain links TRBV9 to TRBJ1-5; TRBD1 matches 7 bases. With V trimmed by 0 bases and J by 11 bases, 8 bases remained unmatched. The CDR3 has 14 amino acids. Germline-derived CDR1 and CDR2 are SGDLS and YYNGEE. CDR3 amino acids: CASSVGQGVGAQHF. The CDR3 bases are TGTGCCAGCAGCGTAGGGCAGGGGGTAGGGGCCCAGCATTTT.

The chain couples TRBV7-9 to TRBJ2-5; 10 nucleotides agree with TRBD2. CDR1 is SEHNR and CDR2 is FQNEAQ in the germline V gene (reference sequence). CDR3 size: 15 residues. Unmatched junction bases numbered 5, after V lost 2 bases and J lost 5 bases. The CDR3: CASSLLAGVGETQYF. CDR3 in DNA: TGTGCCAGCAGCTTACTAGCGGGAGTAGGTGAGACCCAGTACTTC. Drawing the rest from reference TRBV7-9 and TRBJ2-5, the complete variable domain is DTGVSQNPRHKITKRGQNVTFRCDPISEHNRLYWYRQTLGQGPEFLTYFQNEAQLEKSRLLSDRFSAERPKGSFSTLEIQRTEQGDSAMYLCASSLLAGVGETQYFGPGTRLLVL.

The chain carries TRBV7-2 and TRBJ2-1; TRBD1 agrees at 8 bases. This CDR3 is built from 15 residues. CDR1 is SGHTA and CDR2 is FQGNSA in the germline V gene. Trimming at V came to 0 bases and at J to 8 bases, leaving 6 bases not matched to a gene. The CDR3 region is CASSLADRVYDEQFF. CDR3 in DNA: TGTGCCAGCAGCTTAGCGGACAGGGTATATGATGAGCAGTTCTTC.

The genes are TRBV7-9 and TRBJ1-4; 10 positions agree with TRBD1. Germline V gene data show CDR1 as SEHNR and CDR2 as FQNEAQ (reference sequence). The trim removed 2 bases at V and 6 bases at J, leaving 6 bases unmatched. The CDR3 length is 16 residues. The CDR3 DNA follows: TGTGCCAGCAGCTTACAACAGGGGACAGGGGATGAAAAACTGTTTTTT. Amino acid sequence: CASSLQQGTGDEKLFF.

This rearrangement joins TRBV9 to TRBJ1-3; D remains ambiguous. Germline V gene data show CDR1 as SGDLS and CDR2 as YYNGEE. The CDR3 totals 13 residues. The germline V and J ends were trimmed by 0 bases and 2 bases, with 3 bases remaining between them. The DNA of the CDR3 is TGTGCCAGCAGCGTAGGGCCTGGAAACACCATATATTTT. Translated: CASSVGPGNTIYF.

The chain joins TRBV6-1 to TRBJ1-5; the match to TRBD1 covers 9 bases. CDR1 and CDR2 from the germline V gene are MNHNS and SASEGT. The CDR3 totals 15 residues. V shed 0 bases, J shed 6 bases, and the junction held 3 bases outside the gene matches. CDR3: CASSEAGQGSQPQHF. Here the CDR3 DNA reads TGTGCCAGCAGTGAAGCAGGACAGGGGAGTCAGCCCCAGCATTTT.

The rearrangement joins TRBV9 to TRBJ2-1, with D maybe TRBD2 (6 bases). The CDR3 extends over 16 amino acids. Germline V gene sequence: CDR1 SGDLS, CDR2 YYNGEE. V dropped 0 bases and J dropped 1 base, with 11 bases sitting between them. The DNA of the CDR3 is TGTGCCAGCAGCGTAGGGAGGGACGAATCCTACAATGAGCAGTTCTTC. Amino acid sequence: CASSVGRDESYNEQFF.

The chain employs TRBV2 and TRBJ2-3; maybe TRBD2 (7 bases). The CDR3 length is 16 residues. CDR1 SNHLY and CDR2 FYNNEI come from the germline V gene. V dropped 1 base and J dropped 2 bases, with 13 bases sitting between them. The chain's CDR3 is CASSEGGGAATDTQYF. CDR3 nucleotide sequence: TGTGCCAGCAGTGAAGGTGGGGGGGCCGCCACAGATACGCAGTATTTT.

The chain combines TRBV7-6 with TRBJ2-1; 8 positions match TRBD2. Germline trimming cut 1 base from V and 4 bases from J; bases unmatched to any gene: 3. The CDR3 consists of 15 residues. Germline V gene data show CDR1 as SGHVS and CDR2 as FNYEAQ. The CDR3 DNA sequence: TGTGCCAGCAGCTTAGAAGCGGGGGAGTACAATGAGCAGTTCTTC. Encoded protein: CASSLEAGEYNEQFF. Full variable domain (missing parts from reference TRBV7-6 and TRBJ2-1): GAGVSQSPRYKVTKRGQDVALRCDPISGHVSLYWYRQALGQGPEFLTYFNYEAQQDKSGLPNDRFSAERPEGSISTLTIQRTEQRDSAMYRCASSLEAGEYNEQFFGPGTRLTVL.